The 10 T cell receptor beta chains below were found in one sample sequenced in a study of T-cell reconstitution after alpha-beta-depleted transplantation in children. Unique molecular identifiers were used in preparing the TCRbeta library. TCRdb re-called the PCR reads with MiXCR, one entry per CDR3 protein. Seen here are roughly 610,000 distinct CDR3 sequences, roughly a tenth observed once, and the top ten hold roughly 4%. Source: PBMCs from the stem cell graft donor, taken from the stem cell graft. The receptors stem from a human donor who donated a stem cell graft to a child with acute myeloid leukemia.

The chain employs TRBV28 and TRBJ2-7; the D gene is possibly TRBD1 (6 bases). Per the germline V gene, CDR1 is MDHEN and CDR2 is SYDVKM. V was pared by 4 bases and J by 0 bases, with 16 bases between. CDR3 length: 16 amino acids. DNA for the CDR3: TGTGCCAGCAGTTCCTCCTGGGCGGACAGCTCCTACGAGCAGTACTTC. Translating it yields CASSSSWADSSYEQYF. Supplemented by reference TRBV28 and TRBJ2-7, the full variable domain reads DVKVTQSSRYLVKRTGEKVFLECVQDMDHENMFWYRQDPGLGLRLIYFSYDVKMKEKGDIPEGYSVSREKKERFSLILESASTNQTSMYLCASSSSWADSSYEQYFGPGTRLTVT.

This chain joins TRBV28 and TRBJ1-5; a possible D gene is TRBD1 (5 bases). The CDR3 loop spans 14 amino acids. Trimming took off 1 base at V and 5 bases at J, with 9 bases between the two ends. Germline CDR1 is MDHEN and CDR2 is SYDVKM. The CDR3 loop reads CASSLSWDHQPQHF. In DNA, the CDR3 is TGTGCCAGCAGTTTATCCTGGGACCATCAGCCCCAGCATTTT.

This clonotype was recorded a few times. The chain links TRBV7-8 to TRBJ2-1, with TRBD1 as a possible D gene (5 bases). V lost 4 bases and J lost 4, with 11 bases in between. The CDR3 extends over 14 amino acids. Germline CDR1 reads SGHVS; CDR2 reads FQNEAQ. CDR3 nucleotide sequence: TGTGCCAGCAGCTCCTGGACAACTTACAATGAGCAGTTCTTC. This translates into CASSSWTTYNEQFF.

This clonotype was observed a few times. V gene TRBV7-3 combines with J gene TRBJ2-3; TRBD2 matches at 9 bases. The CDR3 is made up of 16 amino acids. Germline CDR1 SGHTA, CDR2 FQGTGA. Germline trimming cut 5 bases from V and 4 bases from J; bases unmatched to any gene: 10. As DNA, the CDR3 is TGTGCCAGCAGCCCGAACCTAGCGGGAAGGGCAGATACGCAGTATTTT. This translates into CASSPNLAGRADTQYF.

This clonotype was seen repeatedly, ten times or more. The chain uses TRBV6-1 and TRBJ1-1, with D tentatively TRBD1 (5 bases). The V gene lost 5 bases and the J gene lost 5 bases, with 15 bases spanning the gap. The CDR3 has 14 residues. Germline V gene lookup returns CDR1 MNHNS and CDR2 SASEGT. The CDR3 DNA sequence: TGTGCCAGCAGTAAGACGGGGGAGGGAACTGAAGCTTTCTTT. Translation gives CASSKTGEGTEAFF.

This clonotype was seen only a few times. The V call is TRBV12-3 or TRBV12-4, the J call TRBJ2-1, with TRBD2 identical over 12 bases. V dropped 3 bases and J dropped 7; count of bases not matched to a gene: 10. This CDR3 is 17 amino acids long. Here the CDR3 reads CASSFSGLAGLTNEQFF. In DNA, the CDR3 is TGTGCCAGCAGTTTTAGCGGACTAGCGGGATTGACGAATGAGCAGTTCTTC.

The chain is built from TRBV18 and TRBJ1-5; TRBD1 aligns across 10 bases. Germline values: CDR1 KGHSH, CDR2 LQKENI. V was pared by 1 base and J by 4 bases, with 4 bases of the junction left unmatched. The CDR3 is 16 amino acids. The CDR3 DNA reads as TGTGCCAGCTCACCACTACCGGGACAGGGGAATCAGCCCCAGCATTTT. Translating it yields CASSPLPGQGNQPQHF. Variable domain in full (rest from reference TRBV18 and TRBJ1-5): NAGVMQNPRHLVRRRGQEARLRCSPMKGHSHVYWYRQLPEEGLKFMVYLQKENIIDESGMPKERFSAEFPKEGPSILRIQQVVRGDSAAYFCASSPLPGQGNQPQHFGDGTRLSIL.

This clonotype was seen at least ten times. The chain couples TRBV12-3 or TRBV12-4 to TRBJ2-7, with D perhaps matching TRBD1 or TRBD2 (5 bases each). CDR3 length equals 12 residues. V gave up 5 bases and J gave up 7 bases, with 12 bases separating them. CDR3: CASSAGTAEQYF. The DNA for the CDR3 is TGTGCCAGCAGTGCCGGGACCGCGGAGCAGTACTTC.

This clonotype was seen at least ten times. The CDR3 DNA follows: TGTGCCAGCAGTTGGCAGGGAAGGCAGTACTTC. Its protein is CASSWQGRQYF. The rearrangement uses TRBV6-5 and TRBJ2-7; possibly TRBD1 for D (5 bases). In germline, CDR1 is MNHEY, CDR2 SVGAGI. Trimming took off 4 bases at V and 9 bases at J, with 10 bases between the two ends. The CDR3 has 11 residues.

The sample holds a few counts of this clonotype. DNA for the CDR3: TGTGCCAGCACGTCTAGCCGAGACACCGGGGAGCTGTTTTTT. Protein sequence: CASTSSRDTGELFF. The chain has TRBV7-9 and TRBJ2-2, with D perhaps matching TRBD2 (5 bases). The CDR3 totals 14 residues. CDR1 and CDR2 from the germline V gene are SEHNR and FQNEAQ (reference sequence). V gave up 7 bases and J gave up 3 bases, with 12 bases separating them.